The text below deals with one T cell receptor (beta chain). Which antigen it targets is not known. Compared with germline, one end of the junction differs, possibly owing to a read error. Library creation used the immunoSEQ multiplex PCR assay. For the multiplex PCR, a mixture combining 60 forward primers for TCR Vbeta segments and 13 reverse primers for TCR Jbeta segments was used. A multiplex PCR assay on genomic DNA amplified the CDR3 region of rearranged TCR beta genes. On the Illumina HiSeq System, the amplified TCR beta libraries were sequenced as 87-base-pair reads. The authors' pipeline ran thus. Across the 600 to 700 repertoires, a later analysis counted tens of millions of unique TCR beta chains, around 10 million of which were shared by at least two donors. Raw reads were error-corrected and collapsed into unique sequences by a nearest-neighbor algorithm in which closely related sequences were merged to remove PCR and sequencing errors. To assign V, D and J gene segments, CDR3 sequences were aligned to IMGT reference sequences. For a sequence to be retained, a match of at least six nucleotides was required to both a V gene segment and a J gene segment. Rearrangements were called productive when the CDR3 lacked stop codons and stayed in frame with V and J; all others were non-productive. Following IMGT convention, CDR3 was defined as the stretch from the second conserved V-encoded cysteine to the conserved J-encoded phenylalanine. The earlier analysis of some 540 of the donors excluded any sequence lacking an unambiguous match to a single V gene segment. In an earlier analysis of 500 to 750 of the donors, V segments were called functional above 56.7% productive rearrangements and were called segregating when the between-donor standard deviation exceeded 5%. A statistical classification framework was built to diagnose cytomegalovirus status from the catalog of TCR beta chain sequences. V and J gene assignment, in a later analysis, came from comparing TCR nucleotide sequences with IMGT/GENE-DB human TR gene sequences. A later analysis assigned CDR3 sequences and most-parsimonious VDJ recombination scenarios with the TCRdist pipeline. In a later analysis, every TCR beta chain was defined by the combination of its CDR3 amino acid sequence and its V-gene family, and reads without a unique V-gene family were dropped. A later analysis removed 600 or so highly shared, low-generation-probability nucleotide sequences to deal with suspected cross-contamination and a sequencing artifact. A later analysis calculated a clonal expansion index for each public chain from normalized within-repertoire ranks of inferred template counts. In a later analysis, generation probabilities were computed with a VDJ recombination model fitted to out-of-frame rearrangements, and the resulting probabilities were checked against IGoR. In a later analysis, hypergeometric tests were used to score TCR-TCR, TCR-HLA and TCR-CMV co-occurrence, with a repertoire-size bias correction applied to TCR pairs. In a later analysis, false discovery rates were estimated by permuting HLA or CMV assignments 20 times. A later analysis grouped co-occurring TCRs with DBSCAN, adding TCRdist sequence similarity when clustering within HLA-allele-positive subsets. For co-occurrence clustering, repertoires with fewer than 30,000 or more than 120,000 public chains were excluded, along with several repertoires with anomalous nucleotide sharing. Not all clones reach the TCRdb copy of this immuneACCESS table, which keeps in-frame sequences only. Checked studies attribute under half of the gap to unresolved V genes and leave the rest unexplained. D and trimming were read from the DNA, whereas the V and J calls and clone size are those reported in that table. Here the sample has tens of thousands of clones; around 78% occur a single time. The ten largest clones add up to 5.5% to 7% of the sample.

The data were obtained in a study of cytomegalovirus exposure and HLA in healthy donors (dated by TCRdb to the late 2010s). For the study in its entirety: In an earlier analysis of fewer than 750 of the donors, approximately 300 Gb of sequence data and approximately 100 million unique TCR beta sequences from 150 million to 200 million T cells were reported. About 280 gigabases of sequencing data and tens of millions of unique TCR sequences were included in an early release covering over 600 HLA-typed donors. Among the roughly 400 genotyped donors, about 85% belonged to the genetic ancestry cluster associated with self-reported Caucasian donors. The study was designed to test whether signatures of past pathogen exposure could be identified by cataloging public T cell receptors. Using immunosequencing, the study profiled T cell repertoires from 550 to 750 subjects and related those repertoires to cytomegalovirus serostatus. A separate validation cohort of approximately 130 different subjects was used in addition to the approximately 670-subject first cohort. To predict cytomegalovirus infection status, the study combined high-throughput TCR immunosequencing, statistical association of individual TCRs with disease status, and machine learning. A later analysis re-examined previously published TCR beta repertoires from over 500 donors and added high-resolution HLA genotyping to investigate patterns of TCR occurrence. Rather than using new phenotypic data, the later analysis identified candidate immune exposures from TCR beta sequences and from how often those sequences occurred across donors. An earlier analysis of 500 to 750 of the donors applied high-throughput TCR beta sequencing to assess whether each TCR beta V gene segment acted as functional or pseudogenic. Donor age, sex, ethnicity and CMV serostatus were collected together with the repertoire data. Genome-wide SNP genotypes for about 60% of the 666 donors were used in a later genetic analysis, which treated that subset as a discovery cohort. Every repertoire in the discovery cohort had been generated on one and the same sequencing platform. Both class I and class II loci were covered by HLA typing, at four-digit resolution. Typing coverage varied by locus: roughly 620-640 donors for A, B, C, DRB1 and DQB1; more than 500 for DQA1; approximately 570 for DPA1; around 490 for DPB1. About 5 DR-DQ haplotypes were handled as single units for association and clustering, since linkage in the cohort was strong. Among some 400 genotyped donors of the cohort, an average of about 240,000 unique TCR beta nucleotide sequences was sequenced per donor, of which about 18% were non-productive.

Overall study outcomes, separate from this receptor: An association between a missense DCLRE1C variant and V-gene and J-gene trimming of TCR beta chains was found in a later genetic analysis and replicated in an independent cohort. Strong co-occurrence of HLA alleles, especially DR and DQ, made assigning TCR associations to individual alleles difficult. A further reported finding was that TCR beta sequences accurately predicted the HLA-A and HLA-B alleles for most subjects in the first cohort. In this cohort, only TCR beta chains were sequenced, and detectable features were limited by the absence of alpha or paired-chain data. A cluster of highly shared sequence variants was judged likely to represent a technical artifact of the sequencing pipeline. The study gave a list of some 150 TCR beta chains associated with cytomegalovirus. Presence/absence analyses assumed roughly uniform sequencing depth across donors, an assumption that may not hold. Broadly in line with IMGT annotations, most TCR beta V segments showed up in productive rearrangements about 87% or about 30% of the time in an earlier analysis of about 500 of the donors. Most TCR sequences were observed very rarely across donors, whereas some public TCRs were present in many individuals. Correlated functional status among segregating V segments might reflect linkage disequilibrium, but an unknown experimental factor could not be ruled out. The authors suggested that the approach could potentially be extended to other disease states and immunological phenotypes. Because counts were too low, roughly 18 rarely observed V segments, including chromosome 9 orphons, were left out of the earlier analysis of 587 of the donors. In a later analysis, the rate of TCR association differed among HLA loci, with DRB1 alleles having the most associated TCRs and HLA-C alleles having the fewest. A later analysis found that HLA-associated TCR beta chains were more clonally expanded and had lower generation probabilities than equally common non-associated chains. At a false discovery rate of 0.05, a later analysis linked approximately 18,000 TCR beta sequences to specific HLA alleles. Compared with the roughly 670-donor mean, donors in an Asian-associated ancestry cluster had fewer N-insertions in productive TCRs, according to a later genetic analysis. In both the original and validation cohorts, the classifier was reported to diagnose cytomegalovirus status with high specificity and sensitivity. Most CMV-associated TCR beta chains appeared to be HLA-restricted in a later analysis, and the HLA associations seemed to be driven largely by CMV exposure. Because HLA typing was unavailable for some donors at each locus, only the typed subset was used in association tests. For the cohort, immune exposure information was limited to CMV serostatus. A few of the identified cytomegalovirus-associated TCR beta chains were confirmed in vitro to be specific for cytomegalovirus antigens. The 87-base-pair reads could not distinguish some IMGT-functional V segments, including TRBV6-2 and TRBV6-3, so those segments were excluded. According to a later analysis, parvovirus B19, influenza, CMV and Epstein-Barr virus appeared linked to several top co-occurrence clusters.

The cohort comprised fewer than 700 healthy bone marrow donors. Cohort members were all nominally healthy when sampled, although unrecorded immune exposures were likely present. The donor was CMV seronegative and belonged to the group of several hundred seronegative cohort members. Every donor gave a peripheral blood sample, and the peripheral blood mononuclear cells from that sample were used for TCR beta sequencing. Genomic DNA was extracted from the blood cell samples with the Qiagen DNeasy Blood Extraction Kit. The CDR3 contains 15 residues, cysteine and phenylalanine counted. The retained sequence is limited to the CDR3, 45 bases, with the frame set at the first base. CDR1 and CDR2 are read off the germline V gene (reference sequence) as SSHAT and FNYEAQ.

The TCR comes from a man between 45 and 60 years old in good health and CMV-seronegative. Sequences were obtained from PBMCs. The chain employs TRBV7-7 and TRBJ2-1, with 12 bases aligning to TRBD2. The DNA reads TGTGCTAGCAGCTCCGGACTAGCGGGGACCAATGAGCAGTTCTTC. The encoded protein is CASSSGLAGTNEQFF.